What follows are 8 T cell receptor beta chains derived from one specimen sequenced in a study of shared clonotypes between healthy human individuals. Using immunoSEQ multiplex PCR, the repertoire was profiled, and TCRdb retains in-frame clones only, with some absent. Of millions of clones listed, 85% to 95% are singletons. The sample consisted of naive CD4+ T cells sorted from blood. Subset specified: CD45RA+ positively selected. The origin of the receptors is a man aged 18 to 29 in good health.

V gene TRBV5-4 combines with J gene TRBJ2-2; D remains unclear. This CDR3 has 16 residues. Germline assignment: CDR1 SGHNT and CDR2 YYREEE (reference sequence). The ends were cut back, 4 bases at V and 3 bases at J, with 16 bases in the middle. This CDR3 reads CASSPRAPVDTGELFF. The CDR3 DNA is TGTGCCAGCAGCCCAAGGGCCCCGGTAGACACCGGGGAGCTGTTTTTT.

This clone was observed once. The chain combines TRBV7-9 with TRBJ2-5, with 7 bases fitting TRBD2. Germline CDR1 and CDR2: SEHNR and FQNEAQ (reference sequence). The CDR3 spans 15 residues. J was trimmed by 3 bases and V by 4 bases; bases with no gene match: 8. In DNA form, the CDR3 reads TGTGCCAGCAGCTCCCCGACTAGCTTAAAAGAGACCCAGTACTTC. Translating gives CASSSPTSLKETQYF.

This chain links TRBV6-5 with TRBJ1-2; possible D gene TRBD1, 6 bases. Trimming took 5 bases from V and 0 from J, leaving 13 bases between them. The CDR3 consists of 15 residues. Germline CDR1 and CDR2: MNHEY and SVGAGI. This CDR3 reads CASSRGGASNYGYTF. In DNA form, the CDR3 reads TGTGCCAGCAGTCGAGGGGGGGCCTCTAACTATGGCTACACCTTC.

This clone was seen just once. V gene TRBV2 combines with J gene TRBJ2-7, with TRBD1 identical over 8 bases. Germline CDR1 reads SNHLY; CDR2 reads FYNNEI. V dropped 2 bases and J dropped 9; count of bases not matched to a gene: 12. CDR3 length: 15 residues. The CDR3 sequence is CASSEPAGTGLLQYF. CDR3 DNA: TGTGCCAGCAGTGAACCCGCCGGGACAGGCCTGTTGCAGTACTTC. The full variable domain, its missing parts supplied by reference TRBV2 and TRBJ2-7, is EPEVTQTPSHQVTQMGQEVILRCVPISNHLYFYWYRQILGQKVEFLVSFYNNEISEKSEIFDDQFSVERPDGSNFTLKIRSTKLEDSAMYFCASSEPAGTGLLQYFGPGTRLTVT.

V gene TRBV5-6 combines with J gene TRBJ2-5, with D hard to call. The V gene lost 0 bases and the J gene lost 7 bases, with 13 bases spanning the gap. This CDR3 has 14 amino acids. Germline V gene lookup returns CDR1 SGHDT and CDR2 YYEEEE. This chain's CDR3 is CASSLGPEGVTQYF. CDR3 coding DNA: TGTGCCAGCAGCTTGGGACCCGAAGGCGTGACCCAGTACTTC.

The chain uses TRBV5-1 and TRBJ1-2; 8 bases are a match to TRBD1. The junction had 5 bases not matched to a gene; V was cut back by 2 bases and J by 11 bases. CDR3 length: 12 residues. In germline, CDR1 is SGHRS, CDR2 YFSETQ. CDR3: CASSFTQGGYTF. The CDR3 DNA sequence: TGCGCCAGCAGCTTTACACAGGGGGGTTACACCTTC. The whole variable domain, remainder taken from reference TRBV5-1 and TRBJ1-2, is KAGVTQTPRYLIKTRGQQVTLSCSPISGHRSVSWYQQTPGQGLQFLFEYFSETQRNKGNFPGRFSGRQFSNSRSEMNVSTLELGDSALYLCASSFTQGGYTFGSGTRLTVV.

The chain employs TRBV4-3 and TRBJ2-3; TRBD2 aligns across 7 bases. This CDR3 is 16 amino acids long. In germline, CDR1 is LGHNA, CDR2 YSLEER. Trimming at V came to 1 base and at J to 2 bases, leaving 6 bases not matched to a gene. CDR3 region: CASSQGPAGPTDTQYF. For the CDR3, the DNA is TGCGCCAGCAGCCAAGGACCAGCGGGACCCACAGATACGCAGTATTTT.

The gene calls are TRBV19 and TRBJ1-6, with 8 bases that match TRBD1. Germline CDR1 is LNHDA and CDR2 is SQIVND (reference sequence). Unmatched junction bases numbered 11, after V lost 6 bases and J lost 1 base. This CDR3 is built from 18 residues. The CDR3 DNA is TGTGCCAGTAGCGGACAGGGAGTTATGGGGTCCTATAATTCACCCCTCCACTTT. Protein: CASSGQGVMGSYNSPLHF.